Listed here are 4 T cell receptor beta chains from one sample, sequenced in a study of technical replicates of blood from a few donors. The assay was immunoSEQ multiplex PCR, and TCRdb's table has in-frame clones only and misses some. The data contain 70,000 to 95,000 clones, 95% to 98% of them seen just once; the ten biggest clones take up almost 0.3%. The sequencing input was T cells isolated from PBMCs. Source of these receptors: a human donor in good health.

This chain joins TRBV7-9 and TRBJ2-5, with 7 bases lining up with TRBD1. The CDR3 is 17 residues long. After removal of 8 bases from V and 4 bases from J, the junction contained 19 bases not matched to a gene. Per the germline V gene, CDR1 is SEHNR and CDR2 is FQNEAQ (reference sequence). The CDR3 protein is CASAAFQQGFIGETQYF. CDR3 sequence (DNA): TGTGCCAGCGCGGCTTTTCAACAGGGGTTTATAGGAGAGACCCAGTACTTC.

The chain uses TRBV29-1 and TRBJ2-2, with TRBD1 matching over 9 bases. This CDR3 is 14 amino acids long. Trimming took 4 bases from V and 4 from J; bases not matched to a gene: 4. Germline V CDR1 and CDR2: SQVTM, ANQGSEA. CDR3 DNA sequence: TGCAGCGTTGGTGGACAGGGGTTCACCGGGGAGCTGTTTTTT. Translating gives CSVGGQGFTGELFF.

The J gene is TRBJ1-1, the V gene TRBV27, with 7 bases that match TRBD1. J lost 1 base, V lost 7 bases, and 6 bases had no gene match. CDR1 and CDR2 from the germline V gene are MNHEY and SMNVEV (reference sequence). The CDR3 length is 14 residues. The CDR3 loop reads CASTLNRGNTEAFF. The CDR3 DNA reads TGTGCCAGCACGTTAAACAGGGGGAACACTGAAGCTTTCTTT.

The rearrangement links TRBV7-2 to TRBJ2-3; a weak D match, TRBD1 (5 bases). V was trimmed by 7 bases and J by 4 bases, leaving 24 bases between them. CDR1 is SGHTA and CDR2 is FQGNSA in the germline V gene. The CDR3 is made up of 17 amino acids. CDR3 loop: CASKVGRVPFPADTQYF. The CDR3 coding sequence is TGTGCCAGCAAGGTGGGCAGGGTTCCTTTTCCCGCAGATACGCAGTATTTT. Combining the CDR3 with reference TRBV7-2 and TRBJ2-3 gives the whole variable domain GAGVSQSPSNKVTEKGKDVELRCDPISGHTALYWYRQSLGQGLEFLIYFQGNSAPDKSGLPSDRFSAERTGGSVSTLTIQRTQQEDSAVYLCASKVGRVPFPADTQYFGPGTRLTVL.